The 2 T cell receptor beta chains below all came from one sample that was sequenced in a study of blood T cell repertoires in COVID-19. Data came from immunoSEQ multiplex PCR; TCRdb stores just in-frame clones and leaves some out. The sample consists of 140,000 to 150,000 clones, around 87% of them appearing once. Sequencing was done on a sample of PBMCs or T cells enriched from blood (not recorded which). The receptors shown here come from a man in his fifties or sixties who had recovered from COVID-19.

This chain uses TRBV28 with TRBJ2-6, with D perhaps TRBD1 (5 bases). V was trimmed by 6 bases and J by 4 bases, leaving 13 bases between them. The CDR3 spans 15 residues. Germline lookup yields CDR1 MDHEN and CDR2 SYDVKM. CDR3 residues: CASRPNRSGANVLTF. In DNA, the CDR3 is TGTGCCAGCAGGCCAAACAGGTCAGGGGCCAACGTCCTGACTTTC.

The chain employs TRBV7-2 and TRBJ2-1, with D possibly matching TRBD2 (5 bases). Looked up from germline, CDR1 is SGHTA and CDR2 is FQGNSA. The length of the CDR3 is 14 residues. The V gene lost 2 bases and the J gene lost 7 bases, with 12 bases spanning the gap. Here the CDR3 reads CASSLSPSLNEQFF. CDR3 DNA: TGTGCCAGCAGCTTAAGTCCTAGCCTGAATGAGCAGTTCTTC. Combining the CDR3 with reference TRBV7-2 and TRBJ2-1 gives the whole variable domain GAGVSQSPSNKVTEKGKDVELRCDPISGHTALYWYRQSLGQGLEFLIYFQGNSAPDKSGLPSDRFSAERTGGSVSTLTIQRTQQEDSAVYLCASSLSPSLNEQFFGPGTRLTVL.